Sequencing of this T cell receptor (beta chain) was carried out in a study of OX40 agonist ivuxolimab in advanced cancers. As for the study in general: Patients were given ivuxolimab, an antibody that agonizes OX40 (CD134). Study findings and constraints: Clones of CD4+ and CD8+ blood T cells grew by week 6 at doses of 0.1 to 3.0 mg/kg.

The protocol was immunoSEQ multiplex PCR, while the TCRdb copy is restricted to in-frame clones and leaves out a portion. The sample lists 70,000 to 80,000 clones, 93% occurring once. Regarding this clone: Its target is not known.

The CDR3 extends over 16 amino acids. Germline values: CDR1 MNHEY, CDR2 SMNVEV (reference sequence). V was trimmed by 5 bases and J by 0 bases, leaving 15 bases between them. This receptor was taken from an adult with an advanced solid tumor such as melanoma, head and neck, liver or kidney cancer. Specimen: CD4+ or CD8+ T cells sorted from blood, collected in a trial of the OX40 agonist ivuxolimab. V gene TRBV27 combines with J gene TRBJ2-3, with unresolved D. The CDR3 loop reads CASSHLGRASTDTQYF. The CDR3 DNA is TGTGCCAGCAGTCATCTAGGCCGTGCTAGCACAGATACGCAGTATTTT.